These 27 T cell receptor beta chains originate from one sample sequenced in a study of CD8 T cells in ankylosing spondylitis. Regarding the study as a whole: Apparently characteristic of ankylosing spondylitis blood was a TCR beta motif (roughly eight highly homologous variants).

Their antigens remain unidentified. TCRdb re-derived calls from the 5' RACE reads in MiXCR, one entry per CDR3 protein. The top ten hold about 1% of the sample, which has fewer than 500,000 distinct CDR3 sequences, 20% to 30% seen once. Material: blood, either unsorted or a sorted T cell fraction (not recorded which). Receptor source: a male donor with ankylosing spondylitis.

There are many counts of this clonotype. The chain uses TRBV6-5 and TRBJ2-1; possible D gene TRBD2, 6 bases. Germline values: CDR1 MNHEY, CDR2 SVGAGI. The CDR3 runs to 17 residues. Trimming pared 2 bases from V and 3 bases from J, leaving 17 bases between. The DNA of the CDR3 is TGTGCCAGCAGTTACAAAGGGGAGGCAGTGAACTACAATGAGCAGTTCTTC. Its protein is CASSYKGEAVNYNEQFF.

This clonotype was picked up a small number of times. This chain joins TRBV29-1 and TRBJ2-5; no reliable D call. V lost 7 bases and J 5 bases, leaving 8 bases between the germline ends. The CDR3 has 10 residues. Germline-derived CDR1 and CDR2 are SQVTM and ANQGSEA. The CDR3 DNA reads as TGCAGCGGAAGTCTTGAGACCCAGTACTTC. It yields the protein CSGSLETQYF.

There are a few counts of this clonotype. The CDR3 DNA is TGTGCCAGCAGCTTAGCTCCGGGACTAGTAATGGGGGAGCAGTACGTC. Protein: CASSLAPGLVMGEQYV. This sequence joins TRBV7-8 and TRBJ2-7, with 8 bases lining up with TRBD2. The CDR3 spans 16 residues. V trimming: 0 bases; J trimming: 7 bases; junction bases outside the gene matches: 11. Germline loops: CDR1 SGHVS, CDR2 FQNEAQ.

The chain has TRBV20-1 and TRBJ2-3, with TRBD2 identical over 7 bases. CDR1 and CDR2 from the germline V gene are DFQATT and SNEGSKA (reference sequence). CDR3 size: 15 residues. V lost 3 bases to trimming and J lost 0 bases; unmatched junction nucleotides: 6. In DNA form, the CDR3 reads TGCAGTGCTAGGTCAGGCGGGAGAAGCACAGATACGCAGTATTTT. Translated, it gives CSARSGGRSTDTQYF.

CDR3 coding DNA: TGTGCCAGCAGCTCGGACGGACTGTCCTACGAGCAGTACTTC. It is translated as CASSSDGLSYEQYF. The chain is built from TRBV7-9 and TRBJ2-7, with D perhaps TRBD2 (5 bases). The CDR3 covers 14 residues. Germline CDR1 and CDR2: SEHNR and FQNEAQ (reference sequence). V was shortened by 4 bases and J by 1 base, with 11 bases between the two germline ends.

This clonotype was seen at least ten times. This sequence joins TRBV20-1 and TRBJ2-7; D is unresolved. The CDR3 has 12 amino acids. V was trimmed by 6 bases and J by 2 bases, leaving 11 bases between them. Germline CDR1 and CDR2: DFQATT and SNEGSKA (reference sequence). CDR3 sequence: CSAARLTYEQYF. CDR3 sequence (DNA): TGCAGTGCCGCGCGACTGACCTACGAGCAGTACTTC.

The chain carries TRBV5-1 and TRBJ1-4; 7 bases map to TRBD1. V was pared by 3 bases and J by 1 base, with 3 bases of the junction left unmatched. Germline CDR1 SGHRS, CDR2 YFSETQ. CDR3 length: 15 amino acids. CDR3 protein: CASSSNRGTNEKLFF. CDR3 coding DNA: TGCGCCAGCAGCTCCAACAGGGGAACTAATGAAAAACTGTTTTTT.

The chain has TRBV20-1 and TRBJ1-5; D not certain. Germline CDR1 is DFQATT and CDR2 is SNEGSKA (reference sequence). Trimming pared 6 bases from V and 2 bases from J, leaving 17 bases between. The CDR3 contains 15 residues. CDR3 DNA: TGCAGTGCCCTAACGGGCAGAAGGGGCAATCAGCCCCAGCATTTT. Encoded protein: CSALTGRRGNQPQHF.

This clonotype was detected ten times or more. The chain joins TRBV2 to TRBJ2-2; perhaps TRBD2 as D (5 bases). The length of the CDR3 is 15 residues. The V gene lost 3 bases and the J gene lost 0 bases, with 8 bases spanning the gap. Germline V CDR1 and CDR2: SNHLY, FYNNEI. The CDR3 nucleotides read TGTGCCAGCAGTGAGAAGCGGACGAACACCGGGGAGCTGTTTTTT. It yields the protein CASSEKRTNTGELFF.

The CDR3 bases are TGTGCCAGCAGTGTAAGAGGGGTCGATGAAAAACTGTTTTTT. Translating gives CASSVRGVDEKLFF. The rearrangement joins TRBV25-1 to TRBJ1-4; TRBD1 is a possible D gene (5 bases). CDR3 length: 14 amino acids. V lost 4 bases, J lost 6 bases, and 12 bases lay in between. Germline CDR1 MGHDK, CDR2 SYGVNS.

The chain recombines TRBV19 with TRBJ2-3; 11 nucleotides align to TRBD2. Germline-derived CDR1 and CDR2 are LNHDA and SQIVND (reference sequence). J was trimmed by 6 bases and V by 5 bases; bases with no gene match: 16. The CDR3 extends over 18 amino acids. The CDR3, as DNA: TGTGCCAGTAGTCCAGTGGGACTAGCGGCAGTAACGTCCGATACGCAGTATTTT. This sequence encodes CASSPVGLAAVTSDTQYF.

This sequence joins TRBV20-1 and TRBJ2-5; 7 bases align to TRBD2. CDR3 length: 13 residues. Germline V gene data show CDR1 as DFQATT and CDR2 as SNEGSKA (reference sequence). V lost 5 bases to trimming and J lost 5 bases; unmatched junction nucleotides: 8. CDR3 DNA sequence: TGCAGTGCTCCCCTCGCGGGAGCCGAGACCCAGTACTTC. It is translated as CSAPLAGAETQYF.

The CDR3 is CASSLGQGLNSPLHF. DNA of the CDR3: TGTGCCAGCAGCCTTGGACAGGGTCTTAATTCACCCCTCCACTTT. The chain combines TRBV3-1 with TRBJ1-6; 8 nucleotides line up with TRBD1. V shed 4 bases, J shed 6 bases, and the junction held 5 bases outside the gene matches. Germline-derived CDR1 and CDR2 are LGHDT and YNNKEL (reference sequence). The CDR3 runs to 15 residues.

This clonotype was seen more than once but under ten times. The CDR3 DNA reads TGTGCCAGCAGTGAGCCGGGACTGCCCCATCAGCCCCAGCATTTT. Its translation is CASSEPGLPHQPQHF. This chain joins TRBV2 and TRBJ1-5, with D perhaps matching TRBD1 (5 bases). The CDR3 spans 15 residues. Trimming removed 3 bases from V and 5 bases from J, with 14 bases in between. The germline V gene encodes CDR1 SNHLY and CDR2 FYNNEI.

This clonotype was detected only a few times. The chain couples TRBV2 to TRBJ2-3; 8 bases match TRBD1. This CDR3 contains 15 residues. Trimming took 4 bases from V and 6 from J; bases not matched to a gene: 9. Germline V CDR1 and CDR2: SNHLY, FYNNEI. The CDR3: CASSVVTGALDTQYF. CDR3 in DNA: TGTGCCAGCAGTGTTGTGACAGGGGCCCTTGATACGCAGTATTTT. The full variable domain, its missing parts supplied by reference TRBV2 and TRBJ2-3, is EPEVTQTPSHQVTQMGQEVILRCVPISNHLYFYWYRQILGQKVEFLVSFYNNEISEKSEIFDDQFSVERPDGSNFTLKIRSTKLEDSAMYFCASSVVTGALDTQYFGPGTRLTVL.

As DNA, the CDR3 is TGCAGTGGGGGGGCTGGGAGTCAGCCCCAGCATTTT. It translates to CSGGAGSQPQHF. This rearrangement joins TRBV20-1 to TRBJ1-5, with D maybe TRBD1 (6 bases). Germline V lookup: CDR1 DFQATT, CDR2 SNEGSKA (reference sequence). This CDR3 contains 12 residues. V lost 7 bases and J 6 bases, leaving 13 bases between the germline ends.

This clonotype was seen once. This rearrangement joins TRBV12-3 or TRBV12-4 to TRBJ1-4; tentative D call: TRBD1 (5 bases). CDR3 length equals 18 residues. The ends were cut back, 5 bases at V and 1 base at J, with 20 bases in the middle. The CDR3 DNA reads as TGTGCCAGCAGTAGCCTCGCAGGGATACCTTTAACTAATGAAAAACTGTTTTTT. Protein product: CASSSLAGIPLTNEKLFF.

The chain combines TRBV20-1 with TRBJ2-7, with a tentative D call TRBD1 (5 bases). CDR1 DFQATT and CDR2 SNEGSKA come from the germline V gene (reference sequence). V lost 0 bases, J lost 1 base, and 13 bases lay in between. The CDR3 has 15 amino acids. The CDR3 DNA follows: TGCAGTGCTAGAGATTATGACAGATCATCCTACGAGCAGTACTTC. Residues: CSARDYDRSSYEQYF.

The rearrangement links TRBV4-2 to TRBJ2-7, with D perhaps matching TRBD2 (6 bases). V dropped 6 bases and J dropped 3 bases, with 12 bases sitting between them. The CDR3 totals 13 residues. Germline CDR1 LGHNA, CDR2 YNFKEQ. The CDR3 spells CASRSGLDYEQYF. CDR3 nucleotide sequence: TGTGCCAGCAGGAGCGGGCTTGACTACGAGCAGTACTTC.

This clonotype was seen ten or more times. The CDR3 DNA reads as TGTGCCAGCAGCTACGATAGTTCTGGAAACACCATATATTTT. It is translated as CASSYDSSGNTIYF. The gene calls are TRBV7-8 and TRBJ1-3, with D unresolved. The V end lost 4 bases, the J end lost 1 base, and 8 bases lay between the germline ends. Germline V CDR1 and CDR2: SGHVS, FQNEAQ. This CDR3 has 14 amino acids.

The CDR3 DNA sequence: TGTGCCAGCAGCTTAGGGGGTGGTGGTTTCGCCGGAAACACCATATATTTT. It codes for CASSLGGGGFAGNTIYF. The rearrangement links TRBV7-2 to TRBJ1-3; D is unclear. The CDR3 runs to 17 residues. Trimming took 1 base from V and 4 from J, leaving 17 bases between them. Germline V gene data show CDR1 as SGHTA and CDR2 as FQGNSA.

This clonotype has more than one count but fewer than ten. The chain employs TRBV5-1 and TRBJ1-1; TRBD1 is a possible D gene (5 bases). Germline V CDR1 and CDR2: SGHRS, YFSETQ. The CDR3 runs to 16 residues. V was cut by 4 bases and J by 1 base, with 17 bases left in between. Here the CDR3 reads CASSPLAGRGNTEAFF. In DNA, the CDR3 is TGCGCCAGCAGCCCCTTGGCAGGGCGGGGGAACACTGAAGCTTTCTTT.

This clonotype showed up just a few times. The chain recombines TRBV3-1 with TRBJ2-3; D is unresolved. The V gene lost 3 bases and the J gene lost 2 bases, with 12 bases spanning the gap. This CDR3 has 15 residues. Germline V gene sequence: CDR1 LGHDT, CDR2 YNNKEL (reference sequence). Here the CDR3 DNA reads TGTGCCAGCAGCCATAAGGGTTCTCCCACAGATACGCAGTATTTT. Protein product: CASSHKGSPTDTQYF.

The chain has TRBV6-1 and TRBJ1-1, with a tentative D call TRBD1 (5 bases). The CDR3 sequence is 14 residues long. V gave up 7 bases and J gave up 4 bases, with 16 bases separating them. In germline, CDR1 is MNHNS, CDR2 SASEGT. The CDR3 region has the DNA TGTGCCAGCATCGAAGAGGGGAGAGGCACTGAAGCTTTCTTT. This codes for CASIEEGRGTEAFF.

The rearrangement links TRBV7-8 to TRBJ2-1, with D maybe TRBD2 (5 bases). CDR1 is SGHVS and CDR2 is FQNEAQ in the germline V gene. The germline V and J ends were trimmed by 2 bases and 10 bases, with 9 bases remaining between them. This CDR3 has 12 residues. CDR3: CASSLLAWEQFF. The DNA for the CDR3 is TGTGCCAGCAGCTTACTAGCATGGGAGCAGTTCTTC.

The chain joins TRBV20-1 to TRBJ1-1, with D perhaps TRBD1 (5 bases). The germline CDR1 and CDR2 sequences are DFQATT and SNEGSKA (reference sequence). V was shortened by 7 bases and J by 6 bases, with 15 bases between the two germline ends. The CDR3 extends over 12 amino acids. CDR3 sequence (DNA): TGCAGTGGATCAGGGAAAAACTCTGAAGCTTTCTTT. The encoded protein is CSGSGKNSEAFF.

The chain carries TRBV12-3 or TRBV12-4 and TRBJ2-5; possibly TRBD1 for D (5 bases). The CDR3 has 12 residues. Trimming cost V 8 bases and J 4 bases, with 11 bases left between them. In DNA form, the CDR3 reads TGTGCCAGCTCGGCTAGGGGAGAGACCCAGTACTTC. Translating it yields CASSARGETQYF.